Included here is one T cell receptor (beta chain) sequence, with context. The antigen this receptor binds is unknown. The record has no base qualities; no much larger clone is one base away. This sample is part of a study of cytomegalovirus exposure and HLA in healthy donors (TCRdb year 2017). Regarding the complete study: An earlier analysis of approximately 600 of the donors reported roughly 270 Gb of sequence data and 100 million to 130 million unique TCR beta sequences from 190 million or so T cells. An early release that covered about 600 HLA-typed donors contained around 300 gigabases of sequencing data and approximately 85 million unique TCR sequences. Of the roughly 400 genotyped donors, roughly 80% fell in the genetic ancestry cluster associated with self-reported Caucasian donors. The study aimed to test whether cataloging public T cell receptors could reveal signatures of past pathogen exposure. The study profiled the T cell repertoires of fewer than 850 subjects by immunosequencing and related them to cytomegalovirus serostatus. In addition to the first cohort of about 650 subjects, a separate validation cohort of some 120 different subjects was used. High-throughput TCR immunosequencing, statistical association of individual TCRs with disease status, and machine learning were combined to predict cytomegalovirus infection status. A later analysis re-analyzed previously published TCR beta repertoires from about 730 donors and added high-resolution HLA genotyping to study TCR occurrence patterns. Rather than drawing on any new phenotypic data, the later analysis identified candidate immune exposures from TCR beta sequences and the way those sequences occurred across donors. An earlier analysis of 587 of the donors applied high-throughput TCR beta sequencing to assess whether each TCR beta V gene segment acted as functional or pseudogenic. Donor age, sex, ethnicity and CMV serostatus were compiled together with the repertoire data. Genome-wide SNP genotypes for about three fifths of the roughly 700 donors were used in a later genetic analysis, which treated that subset as a discovery cohort. All discovery cohort repertoires had been generated on a single sequencing platform. Class I and class II HLA loci were covered by the typing at four-digit resolution. The number of typed donors differed by locus: about 620-640 for A, B, C, DRB1 and DQB1; approximately 520 for DQA1; roughly 600 for DPA1; and roughly 470 for DPB1. Four to six DR-DQ haplotypes were handled as single units for association and clustering, since linkage in the cohort was strong. Among some 400 genotyped donors of the cohort, an average of roughly 230,000 unique TCR beta nucleotide sequences was sequenced per donor, of which 15% to 20% were non-productive.

The cohort comprised 550 to 700 healthy bone marrow donors. At the time of sampling, every cohort member was nominally healthy, though immune exposures that went unrecorded were likely present. The donor was CMV seronegative and belonged to the group of around 350 seronegative cohort members. Each donor provided a peripheral blood sample, and peripheral blood mononuclear cells were used for TCR beta sequencing. The Qiagen DNeasy Blood Extraction Kit was used to extract genomic DNA from the blood cell samples. The full study reports these points: Because counts were too low, seventeen rarely observed V segments, including chromosome 9 orphons, were left out of the earlier analysis of 587 of the donors. Most CMV-associated TCR beta chains appeared to be HLA-restricted in a later analysis, and the HLA associations seemed to be driven largely by CMV exposure. The classifier was reported to diagnose cytomegalovirus status with high specificity and sensitivity in both the original and validation cohorts. In a later genetic analysis, a missense DCLRE1C variant was associated with V-gene and J-gene trimming of TCR beta chains, and the association was replicated in an independent cohort. When HLA alleles, especially DR and DQ, strongly co-occurred, attributing TCR associations to individual alleles was difficult. In a later genetic analysis, fewer N-insertions in productive TCRs were reported among donors in an Asian-associated ancestry cluster than the approximately 710-donor mean. A later analysis reported that several top co-occurrence clusters appeared linked to parvovirus B19, influenza, CMV and Epstein-Barr virus. Because the 87-base-pair reads could not distinguish some IMGT-functional V segments, including TRBV6-2 and TRBV6-3, those segments were excluded. In a later analysis, HLA-associated TCR beta chains showed more clonal expansion and lower generation probabilities than non-associated chains that were equally common. Roughly uniform sequencing depth across donors was assumed in presence/absence analyses, although this assumption may not hold. Because HLA typing was missing for some donors at each locus, association tests included only the typed subset. For the cohort, immune exposure information was limited to CMV serostatus. Linkage disequilibrium might explain the correlated functional status among segregating V segments, but an unknown experimental factor could not be ruled out. The authors suggested that the approach could potentially be extended to other disease states and immunological phenotypes. Specific HLA alleles were associated with 15,000 to 20,000 TCR beta sequences at a false discovery rate of 0.05 in a later analysis. This cohort had only TCR beta chains sequenced, and the lack of alpha or paired-chain data limited which features could be detected. Broadly in line with IMGT annotations, most TCR beta V segments showed up in productive rearrangements about 90% or about 30% of the time in an earlier analysis of some 590 of the donors. In the study, about 150 TCR beta chains were listed as associated with cytomegalovirus. Three of the identified cytomegalovirus-associated TCR beta chains were confirmed in vitro to be specific for cytomegalovirus antigens. A further reported finding was that TCR beta sequences accurately predicted the HLA-A and HLA-B alleles for most subjects in the first cohort. A group of highly shared sequence variants was considered likely to be a technical artifact of the sequencing pipeline. Most TCR sequences were observed very rarely across donors, whereas some public TCRs were present in many individuals. According to a later analysis, TCR association rates differed among HLA loci, with DRB1 alleles showing the most associated TCRs and HLA-C alleles showing the fewest.

For CDR1 and CDR2, the germline V gene (reference sequence) lists SGHNT and YYREEE. For this chain, trimming is 4 bases at the V end and 0 bases at the J end, and the number of junction bases without a gene match is 8. The CDR3 goes from the cysteine to the phenylalanine over 16 residues. The retained sequence is limited to the CDR3, 48 bases, with the frame set at the first base. The method behind the library was the immunoSEQ multiplex PCR assay. For the multiplex PCR, a mixture combining 60 forward primers for TCR Vbeta segments and 13 reverse primers for TCR Jbeta segments was used. Amplification of the CDR3 region of rearranged TCR beta genes was performed with a multiplex PCR assay on genomic DNA. Amplified TCR beta libraries were sequenced as 87-base-pair reads on the Illumina HiSeq System. The authors' analysis ran thus. A later analysis counted tens of millions of unique TCR beta chains across the 666 repertoires, and around 9.9 million of these chains were shared by at least two donors. Raw reads were error-corrected and collapsed into unique sequences by a nearest-neighbor algorithm in which closely related sequences were merged to remove PCR and sequencing errors. To assign V, D and J gene segments, CDR3 sequences were aligned to IMGT reference sequences. For a sequence to be retained, at least a six-nucleotide match to both a V gene segment and a J gene segment was required. A rearrangement was called productive if the CDR3 had no stop codons and remained in frame with V and J, and every other rearrangement was called non-productive. Following IMGT convention, CDR3 was defined as the stretch from the second conserved V-encoded cysteine to the conserved J-encoded phenylalanine. The earlier analysis of some 580 of the donors excluded any sequence lacking an unambiguous match to a single V gene segment. In an earlier analysis of some 590 of the donors, a V segment was called functional when productive rearrangements were above 56.7%, and segregating when the standard deviation between donors exceeded 5%. A statistical classification framework was built to diagnose cytomegalovirus status from the catalog of TCR beta chain sequences. V and J gene assignment, in a later analysis, came from comparing TCR nucleotide sequences with IMGT/GENE-DB human TR gene sequences. In a later analysis, CDR3 sequences and most-parsimonious VDJ recombination scenarios were assigned using the TCRdist pipeline. In a later analysis, each TCR beta chain was defined by its CDR3 amino acid sequence together with its V-gene family, and reads lacking a unique V-gene family were excluded. As a way to deal with suspected cross-contamination and a sequencing artifact, a later analysis dropped under 600 nucleotide sequences that were highly shared and had low generation probability. A later analysis calculated a clonal expansion index for each public chain from normalized within-repertoire ranks of inferred template counts. Generation probabilities in a later analysis came from a VDJ recombination model fitted to out-of-frame rearrangements, and those results were checked against IGoR. In a later analysis, hypergeometric tests were used to score TCR-TCR, TCR-HLA and TCR-CMV co-occurrence, with a repertoire-size bias correction applied to TCR pairs. A later analysis estimated false discovery rates by permuting HLA or CMV assignments 20 times. A later analysis grouped co-occurring TCRs with DBSCAN, adding TCRdist sequence similarity when clustering within HLA-allele-positive subsets. Repertoires with fewer than 30,000 or more than 120,000 public chains were left out of co-occurrence clustering, as were about 5 repertoires with anomalous nucleotide sharing. TCRdb holds this immuneACCESS table with in-frame rearrangements only. Some clones are missing; in checked studies, unresolved V genes explain under half, and the rest has no known cause. V, J and clone size derive from that table, while D and trimming were established from the DNA sequence. The sample table lists 130,000 to 150,000 clones, approximately 73% of them with a count of one. The ten largest clonotypes hold 1.6% of the sample.

The receptor was isolated from a woman between 18 and 29 years old in good health and CMV-seronegative. The sequenced sample consisted of PBMCs. Recombination linked TRBV5-4 to TRBJ2-3; TRBD2 lines up with 7 middle nucleotides. The CDR3 protein sequence reads: CASSREVGDSTDTQYF. The nucleotide sequence reads TGTGCCAGCAGCCGGGAGGTAGGGGATAGCACAGATACGCAGTATTTT.